One T cell receptor beta chain is described in this entry. The CDR3 loop spans 12 amino acids. Trimming cost V 1 base and J 14 bases, with 9 bases left between them. The germline CDR1 and CDR2 sequences are SGHTA and FQGNSA. The data are from a study of blood T cell repertoires in COVID-19. Across the study: Some COVID-19 samples were acute and others convalescent; all came from the United States, Italy and Spain. The analysed material was cDNA or gDNA that came from T cells, B-cell-depleted T cells, or PBMCs.

In the authors' methods: The authors estimated nucleated cell counts from reference gene primer amplification. Sequencing used immunoSEQ multiplex PCR; TCRdb keeps in-frame clones, though not all of them. From that table come the V and J calls and clone size; the DNA was used to work out D and trimming. The sample lists about 240,000 clones; approximately 86% were seen once. This sequence was found in a woman younger than 45 who had recovered from COVID-19. The V and J genes are TRBV7-2 and TRBJ1-6; D remains ambiguous. The sequencing input was peripheral blood. For the CDR3, the DNA is TGTGCCAGCAGCTTAGGCCTCGGTGCCCTCCACTTT. Its protein is CASSLGLGALHF.